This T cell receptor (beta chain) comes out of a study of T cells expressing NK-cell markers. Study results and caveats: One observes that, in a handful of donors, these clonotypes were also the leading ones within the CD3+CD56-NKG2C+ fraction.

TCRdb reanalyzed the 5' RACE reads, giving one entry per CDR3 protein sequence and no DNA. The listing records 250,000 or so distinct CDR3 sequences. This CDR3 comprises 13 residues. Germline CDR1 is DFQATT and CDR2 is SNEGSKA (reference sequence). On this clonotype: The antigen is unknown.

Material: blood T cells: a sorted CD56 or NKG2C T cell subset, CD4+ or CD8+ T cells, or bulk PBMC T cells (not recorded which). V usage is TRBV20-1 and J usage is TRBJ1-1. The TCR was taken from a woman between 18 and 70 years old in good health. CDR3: CSARTAVNTEAFF.